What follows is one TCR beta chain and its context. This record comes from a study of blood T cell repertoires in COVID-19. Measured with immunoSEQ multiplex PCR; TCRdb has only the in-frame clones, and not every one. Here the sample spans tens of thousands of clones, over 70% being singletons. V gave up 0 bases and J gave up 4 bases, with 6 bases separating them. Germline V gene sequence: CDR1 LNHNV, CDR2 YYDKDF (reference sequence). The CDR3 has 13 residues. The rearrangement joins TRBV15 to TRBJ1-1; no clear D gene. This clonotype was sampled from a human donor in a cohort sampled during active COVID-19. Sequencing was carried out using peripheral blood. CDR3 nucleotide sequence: TGTGCCACCAGCAGAGATGAGGGCACTGAAGCTTTCTTT. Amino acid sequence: CATSRDEGTEAFF.